This TCR beta chain was identified during a study of PD-L1 blockade in urothelial cancer. At the level of the study: The analyses of blood took place 3 weeks (second dose) and 6 weeks after treatment start.

CDR1 and CDR2 from the germline V gene are SGDLS and YYNGEE. V shed 0 bases and J shed 6 bases, with 15 bases lying between them. This CDR3 contains 16 residues. The table came from immunoSEQ multiplex PCR; TCRdb's copy has only in-frame clones and leaves some out. The profile covers 25,000 to 35,000 clones, with about nine tenths appearing a single time and 3% to 4% taken by the ten largest. The sequencing here drew on PBMCs, taken around atezolizumab (anti-PD-L1) treatment. The TCR was taken from a man aged 45-65 years with urothelial cancer. The gene calls are TRBV9 and TRBJ2-2, with D maybe TRBD2 (5 bases). The CDR3: CASSVGNSGRAGELFF. In DNA form, the CDR3 reads TGTGCCAGCAGCGTAGGGAACAGCGGTAGGGCCGGGGAGCTGTTTTTT.